This T cell receptor beta chain originates from a study of response to subunit inactivated influenza vaccine. Findings and caveats of the study: The study's authors posited that every seasonal influenza vaccination enlists few new T cells.

Regarding this clonotype: Its target is not known.

This CDR3 contains 12 residues. Germline CDR1 and CDR2: MDHEN and SYDVKM. J gave up 4 bases and V 5 bases, and 1 base lay outside the gene matches. In TCRdb, the RT-PCR reads were re-called with MiXCR into one record per CDR3 protein. Of around 850,000 distinct CDR3 sequences listed, around a sixth are singletons. The sequencing here drew on PBMCs from blood, taken 4 to 6 days after vaccination. The chain joins TRBV28 to TRBJ1-2; 7 bases align to TRBD1. This receptor was taken from a man aged 50 or older who received an inactivated influenza vaccine. The CDR3 protein is CASSNRGYGYTF. The CDR3 DNA sequence: TGTGCCAGCAGTAACAGGGGCTATGGCTACACCTTC.